These T cell receptor beta chains were read from a single sample in a study of shared clonotypes between healthy human individuals. Profiled with immunoSEQ multiplex PCR; TCRdb holds only in-frame clones, not every one. The data contain some 2.1 million clones, roughly 96% of them singletons. Sequencing was carried out using naive CD4+ T cells sorted from blood. These receptors were collected from a man in his late teens or twenties in good health. Both conserved end residues are part of each CDR3. The D gene is left open where the match is weak. Clone size is shown for a subset of rows, as once, few, many or a class of expanded clone.

CDR3aa,CDR3nt,j_gene,d_gene,v_gene,abundance
CASTTGVGVSTEAFF,TGTGCCAGCACTACAGGGGTGGGGGTTAGCACTGAAGCTTTCTTT,TRBJ1-1,TRBD1,TRBV6-1,NA
CASSQDGNYNSPLHF,TGTGCCAGCAGTCAGGACGGAAATTATAATTCACCCCTCCACTTT,TRBJ1-6,NA,TRBV27,once
CATSLLATYEQYF,TGTGCCACCTCCTTGCTAGCGACTTACGAGCAGTACTTC,TRBJ2-7,NA,TRBV2,NA
CASPPMPGRAGDNEQFF,TGTGCCAGCCCTCCCATGCCCGGGAGGGCCGGAGACAATGAGCAGTTCTTC,TRBJ2-1,TRBD2,TRBV2,NA
CAISESGQGGEQYF,TGTGCCATCAGTGAGTCCGGACAGGGTGGCGAGCAGTACTTC,TRBJ2-7,TRBD1,TRBV10-3,NA
CASSEAFGHNYGYTF,TGTGCCAGCAGTGAAGCCTTCGGACACAACTATGGCTACACCTTC,TRBJ1-2,NA,TRBV6-1,NA
CASSLSLGSTEAFF,TGTGCCAGCAGCTTAAGCCTAGGGAGCACTGAAGCTTTCTTT,TRBJ1-1,NA,TRBV7-9,NA
CASTDTSGIRNEQFF,TGTGCCAGCACCGACACTAGCGGGATTCGCAATGAGCAGTTCTTC,TRBJ2-1,TRBD2,TRBV6-6,few
CASSIRTSGRLSGANVLTF,TGTGCCAGTAGTATACGGACTAGCGGGAGGCTCTCTGGGGCCAACGTCCTGACTTTC,TRBJ2-6,TRBD2,TRBV19,NA
CASSLGRRSDTQYF,TGCGCCAGCAGCTTGGGGCGACGATCAGATACGCAGTATTTT,TRBJ2-3,NA,TRBV5-1,NA
CASSASFRYTF,TGTGCCAGCAGCGCCTCTTTTCGCTACACCTTC,TRBJ1-2,NA,TRBV7-2,few
CAISETGANTGELFF,TGTGCCATCAGTGAAACGGGGGCCAACACCGGGGAGCTGTTTTTT,TRBJ2-2,NA,TRBV10-3,NA
CASSLRILAGDSYEQYF,TGTGCCAGCAGCTTAAGAATTCTAGCGGGAGACTCCTACGAGCAGTACTTC,TRBJ2-7,TRBD2,TRBV7-8,NA
CASSDPGGVYEQYF,TGTGCCAGCAGTGACCCCGGGGGGGTCTACGAGCAGTACTTC,TRBJ2-7,TRBD2,TRBV2,many
CAWKTGGNQPQHF,TGTGCCTGGAAGACAGGGGGCAATCAGCCCCAGCATTTT,TRBJ1-5,TRBD1,TRBV30,many
CASSLGGSVRTDTQYF,TGCGCCAGCAGCTTGGGAGGTAGCGTCCGCACAGATACGCAGTATTTT,TRBJ2-3,NA,TRBV5-1,NA
CASSYSSGPQDYGYTF,TGTGCCAGCAGTTACTCGTCCGGACCGCAGGACTATGGCTACACCTTC,TRBJ1-2,NA,TRBV6-5,NA
CASSVVQGNTEAFF,TGTGCCAGCAGCGTAGTTCAGGGGAACACTGAAGCTTTCTTT,TRBJ1-1,NA,TRBV9,NA
CASSQLEGPTEAFF,TGTGCCAGCAGCCAACTTGAGGGCCCCACTGAAGCTTTCTTT,TRBJ1-1,NA,TRBV5-6,few
CASSRGTSGEPSQETQYF,TGCGCCAGCAGCCGCGGGACTAGCGGCGAACCATCCCAAGAGACCCAGTACTTC,TRBJ2-5,TRBD2,TRBV5-1,NA
CSARVLAEQYF,TGCAGTGCTAGAGTCCTGGCCGAGCAGTACTTC,TRBJ2-7,NA,TRBV20-1,NA
CASRPGTGSSYNSPLHF,TGTGCCAGTAGACCCGGGACAGGGAGCTCCTATAATTCACCCCTCCACTTT,TRBJ1-6,TRBD1,TRBV19,NA
CASSPQSGLTATEQYF,TGTGCCAGCAGCCCTCAATCCGGACTAACCGCTACCGAGCAGTACTTC,TRBJ2-7,NA,TRBV5-4,NA
CASSRSGVQETQYF,TGTGCCAGCAGCCGCAGCGGGGTACAAGAGACCCAGTACTTC,TRBJ2-5,TRBD2,TRBV7-9,NA
CASSLEAGRYEQYF,TGTGCCAGCAGCTTGGAAGCCGGGAGGTACGAGCAGTACTTC,TRBJ2-7,TRBD2,TRBV5-4,NA
CASFYLANSPLHF,TGTGCCAGCTTTTACCTTGCTAATTCACCCCTCCACTTT,TRBJ1-6,NA,TRBV2,NA